This T cell receptor (beta chain) came from a study of CD4+ T cells in melanoma. This CDR3 is built from 13 residues. CDR1 and CDR2 (germline): SNHLY, FYNNEI. V lost 6 bases, J lost 8 bases, and 4 bases stayed unmatched. Only one count was recorded for this clone. The antigen is unknown. Using immunoSEQ multiplex PCR, the repertoire was profiled, and TCRdb retains in-frame clones only, with some absent. The sample consists of about 110,000 clones, over 80% of them appearing once. General study points: CD8+ T cell, macrophage and B cell function reportedly correlated with neoantigen-specific CD4+ T cells. Diverse differentiation states were reported for melanoma neoantigen-specific CD4+ T cells.

The sequenced material came from peripheral blood. This chain uses TRBV2 with TRBJ2-2; TRBD1 aligns across 9 bases. The sequence came from a human donor with melanoma. CDR3 in DNA: TGTGCCAGCAGCTGGGACAGGGTTGGGGAGCTGTTTTTT. Its translation is CASSWDRVGELFF.